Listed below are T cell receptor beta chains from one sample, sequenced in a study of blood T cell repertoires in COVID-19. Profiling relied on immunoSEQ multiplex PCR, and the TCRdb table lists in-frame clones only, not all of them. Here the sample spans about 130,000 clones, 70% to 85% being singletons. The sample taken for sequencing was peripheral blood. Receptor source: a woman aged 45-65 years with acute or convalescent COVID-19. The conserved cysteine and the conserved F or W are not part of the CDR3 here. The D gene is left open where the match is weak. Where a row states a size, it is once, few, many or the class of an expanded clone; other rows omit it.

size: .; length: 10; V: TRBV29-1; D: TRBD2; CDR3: SVDGGENIQY
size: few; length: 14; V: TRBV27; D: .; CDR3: ASRASPTGYNSPLH
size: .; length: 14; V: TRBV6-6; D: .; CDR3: ASSYPSGGYNSPLH
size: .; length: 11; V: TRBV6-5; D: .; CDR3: ASNSGDTDTQY
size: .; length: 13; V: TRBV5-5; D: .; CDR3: ASSLVGGEYNEQF
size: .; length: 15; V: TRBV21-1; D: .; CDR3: ASSNYRGPRGTDTQY
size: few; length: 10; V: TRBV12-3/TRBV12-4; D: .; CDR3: ATSKPVSPLH
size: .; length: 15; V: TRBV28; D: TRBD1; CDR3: ASSSPGTGNERYGYT
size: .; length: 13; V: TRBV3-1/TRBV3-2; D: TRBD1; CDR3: ASSLGTGIRYGYT
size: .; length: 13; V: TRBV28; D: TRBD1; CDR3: ASSPTRTGNNEQF
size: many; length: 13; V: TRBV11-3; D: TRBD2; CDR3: ASSRGLANPYEQY
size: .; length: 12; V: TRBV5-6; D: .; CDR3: ASSSAGAYSPLH
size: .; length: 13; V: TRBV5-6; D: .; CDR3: ASSFAHRESREQY
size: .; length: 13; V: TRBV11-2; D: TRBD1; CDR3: ASSLTGTGSNGYT
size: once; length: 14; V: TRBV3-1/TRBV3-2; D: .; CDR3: ASSQEIRDIPDTQY
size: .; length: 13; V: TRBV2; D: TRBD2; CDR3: ASRPTSGGYNEQF
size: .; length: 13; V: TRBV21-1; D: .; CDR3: ATEKGVRGLCGYT
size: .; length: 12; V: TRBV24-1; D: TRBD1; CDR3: ATSDSGQGEPQH
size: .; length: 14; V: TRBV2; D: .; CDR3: ASSARRGGSTGELF
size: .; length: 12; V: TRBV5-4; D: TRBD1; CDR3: ASSWGQRGTEAF
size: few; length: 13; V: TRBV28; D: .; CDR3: ASRPSVLKRHEQY
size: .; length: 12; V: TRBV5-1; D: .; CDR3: ASSLARLSYEQY
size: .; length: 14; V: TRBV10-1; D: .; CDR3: ASSESGAGFINEQF
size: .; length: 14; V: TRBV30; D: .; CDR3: ACQFGGGRQDSPLH
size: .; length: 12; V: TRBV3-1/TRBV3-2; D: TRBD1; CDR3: ASSQGQGSYEQY
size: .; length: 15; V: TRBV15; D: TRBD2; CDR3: AISRVGSGGTTDTQY
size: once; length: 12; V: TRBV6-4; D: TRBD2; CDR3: ASSLLSGGNEQF
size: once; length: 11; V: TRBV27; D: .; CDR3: ASSTQGGKTQY
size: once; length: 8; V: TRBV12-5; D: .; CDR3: ASGRYEQY
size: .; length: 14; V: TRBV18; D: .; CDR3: ASSPPEGMMNTEAF
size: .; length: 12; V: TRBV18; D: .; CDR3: ASSPTGSTDTQY
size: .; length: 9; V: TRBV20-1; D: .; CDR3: SASRGTEAF
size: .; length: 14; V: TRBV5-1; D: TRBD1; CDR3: ASSSVPGQGWDGYT
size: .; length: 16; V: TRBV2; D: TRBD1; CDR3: ASSEGIQGMGAKNIQY
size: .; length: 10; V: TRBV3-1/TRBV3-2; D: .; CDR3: ASGGSGNTIY
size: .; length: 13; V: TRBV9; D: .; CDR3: ASSVDLASYNEQF
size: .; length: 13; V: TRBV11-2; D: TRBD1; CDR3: ASSLDRTGTMDYT
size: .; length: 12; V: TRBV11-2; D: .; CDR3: ASSPAPGGTEAF
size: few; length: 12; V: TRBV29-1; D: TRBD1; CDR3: SVGSTGAVGEQF